These 15 T cell receptor beta chains were sequenced from one sample in a study of early T cells in non-severe SARS-CoV-2 infection. TCRdb reprocessed the 5' RACE reads with MiXCR, giving one entry per CDR3 protein. The sample carries tens of thousands of distinct CDR3 sequences, approximately 5.1% recorded once. Sequenced: whole blood. All receptors derive from an adult who was a healthcare worker with PCR-confirmed SARS-CoV-2 infection or an uninfected control (not recorded which).

This clonotype was found many times. V gene TRBV10-3 combines with J gene TRBJ1-2; 7 nucleotides line up with TRBD1. The CDR3 is made up of 12 amino acids. V gave up 6 bases and J gave up 8 bases; unmatched junction bases: 6. Germline CDR1 is ENHRY and CDR2 is SYGVKD. The CDR3 DNA reads TGTGCCATCAGAGACAGGGAAGAAGGCTACACCTTC. This codes for CAIRDREEGYTF.

This clonotype was seen a few times. The V gene is TRBV6-6, the J gene TRBJ2-7, with D possibly being TRBD1 (6 bases). Deletions cut 4 bases from V and 1 base from J, with 11 bases between. Germline CDR1 MNHNY, CDR2 SVGAGI (reference sequence). CDR3 length equals 14 residues. Here the CDR3 reads CASSSRGGSYEQYF. CDR3 sequence (DNA): TGTGCCAGCAGTTCAAGAGGGGGTTCCTACGAGCAGTACTTC.

This clonotype has a count of ten or more. The V call is TRBV6-5, the J call TRBJ1-4; D is unclear. The germline V and J ends were trimmed by 4 bases and 2 bases, with 11 bases remaining between them. CDR1 and CDR2 from the germline V gene are MNHEY and SVGAGI. There are 15 residues in the CDR3. CDR3 DNA sequence: TGTGCCAGCAGTTCGCAACATAGCACTAATGAAAAACTGTTTTTT. Encoded protein: CASSSQHSTNEKLFF.

This clonotype was counted only a few times. The rearrangement joins TRBV20-1 to TRBJ2-3; TRBD1 is a possible D gene (5 bases). Trimming stripped 3 bases from V and 1 base from J, with 11 bases between. Germline V lookup: CDR1 DFQATT, CDR2 SNEGSKA (reference sequence). This CDR3 contains 14 residues. CDR3 residues: CSARSRTRTDTQYF. CDR3 DNA sequence: TGCAGTGCTAGGAGCAGGACACGCACAGATACGCAGTATTTT.

This clonotype was observed many times. Written as DNA, the CDR3 is TGTGCCAGCAGTTTTCTCCTCGCGGCTAATGAAAAACTGTTTTTT. Its protein product is CASSFLLAANEKLFF. This chain uses TRBV27 with TRBJ1-4; D is undetermined. V lost 3 bases to trimming and J lost 3 bases, with 11 bases between them. CDR1 MNHEY and CDR2 SMNVEV come from the germline V gene (reference sequence). CDR3 length: 15 amino acids.

This clonotype was counted between two and nine times. The rearrangement uses TRBV27 and TRBJ2-6, with D uncertain. The CDR3 extends over 15 amino acids. V lost 2 bases, J lost 2 bases, and 7 bases lay in between. Germline lookup yields CDR1 MNHEY and CDR2 SMNVEV (reference sequence). Here the CDR3 DNA reads TGTGCCAGCAGTTTAAGGGCCGCTGGGGCCAACGTCCTGACTTTC. Its translation: CASSLRAAGANVLTF.

The CDR3 is CASSLARTGDGYTF. CDR3 DNA: TGTGCCAGCAGCTTAGCCAGGACAGGAGACGGCTACACCTTC. V is TRBV7-2 and J is TRBJ1-2, with TRBD1 matching over 7 bases. With 0 bases clipped from V and 8 bases from J, the junction kept 6 bases outside the gene matches. The CDR3 covers 14 residues. Germline-derived CDR1 and CDR2 are SGHTA and FQGNSA.

This clonotype was recorded many times. The rearrangement joins TRBV6-5 to TRBJ2-1; unclear D gene. The V gene lost 0 bases and the J gene lost 7 bases, with 7 bases spanning the gap. The CDR3 spans 13 residues. Per the germline V gene, CDR1 is MNHEY and CDR2 is SVGAGI. The CDR3 is CASSYSYGNEQFF. In nucleotides, the CDR3 is TGTGCCAGCAGTTACTCCTACGGGAATGAGCAGTTCTTC.

Here the CDR3 reads CASSRGTGQDHEQYF. The CDR3 DNA is TGCGCCAGCAGCCGCGGGACAGGTCAGGACCACGAGCAGTACTTC. The chain links TRBV5-1 to TRBJ2-7; the match to TRBD1 covers 8 bases. This CDR3 comprises 15 residues. The germline gives CDR1 SGHRS, CDR2 YFSETQ. V gave up 4 bases and J gave up 5 bases; unmatched junction bases: 11.

The chain combines TRBV3-1 with TRBJ2-7; D may be TRBD1 (6 bases). Germline CDR1 and CDR2: LGHDT and YNNKEL (reference sequence). CDR3 length: 15 residues. Trimming cost V 1 base and J 3 bases, with 13 bases left between them. The CDR3 DNA reads as TGTGCCAGCAGCCAAGGGCGCCAGGGGATCTACGAGCAGTACTTC. It specifies CASSQGRQGIYEQYF.

This clonotype has a count of ten or more. The rearrangement uses TRBV5-1 and TRBJ2-2; D possibly corresponds to TRBD1 (6 bases). Between the trimmed V and J ends, which lost 4 bases and 0 bases, there was a span of 13 bases. In germline, CDR1 is SGHRS, CDR2 YFSETQ. This CDR3 has 16 residues. DNA for the CDR3: TGCGCCAGCAGCCTACGCGCAGGGGCGAACACCGGGGAGCTGTTTTTT. Encoded protein: CASSLRAGANTGELFF.

In this sample, this clonotype turned up many times. V usage is TRBV20-1 and J usage is TRBJ2-1; the D gene is possibly TRBD2 (6 bases). The CDR3 consists of 15 residues. Germline CDR1 and CDR2: DFQATT and SNEGSKA (reference sequence). V was trimmed by 5 bases and J by 8 bases, leaving 22 bases between them. The CDR3, as DNA: TGCAGTGCTCAGGAAGGACTTATAGGGACTTATGAGCAGTTCTTC. Encoded protein: CSAQEGLIGTYEQFF.

The table lists this clonotype with a few counts. CDR3 in DNA: TGTGCCAGCAGCCAGGACCAGGTGGTTCGGGATACGCAGTATTTT. Translation: CASSQDQVVRDTQYF. The V gene is TRBV6-1, the J gene TRBJ2-3; no reliable D call. This CDR3 is 15 amino acids long. The ends were cut back, 6 bases at V and 6 bases at J, with 19 bases in the middle. Looked up from germline, CDR1 is MNHNS and CDR2 is SASEGT.

This clonotype counts as medium-sized (0.01 to 0.1%). This sequence joins TRBV4-1 and TRBJ2-7; possibly TRBD2 for D (6 bases). Germline V gene sequence: CDR1 MGHRA, CDR2 YSYEKL. The V end lost 3 bases, the J end lost 4 bases, and 16 bases lay between the germline ends. CDR3 length: 15 residues. The CDR3 DNA reads as TGCGCCAGCAGCCAGGGGCGGGGAACGTATTACGAGCAGTACTTC. Its translation is CASSQGRGTYYEQYF.

The chain is built from TRBV6-1 and TRBJ1-3; D not certain. The CDR3 sequence is 17 residues long. With 5 bases removed from V and 0 bases from J, the gap between germline ends came to 17 bases. CDR1 and CDR2 from the germline V gene are MNHNS and SASEGT. The CDR3 DNA sequence: TGTGCCAGCAGTCCACGGAGGGCGCTGGGCTCTGGAAACACCATATATTTT. Translation gives CASSPRRALGSGNTIYF.